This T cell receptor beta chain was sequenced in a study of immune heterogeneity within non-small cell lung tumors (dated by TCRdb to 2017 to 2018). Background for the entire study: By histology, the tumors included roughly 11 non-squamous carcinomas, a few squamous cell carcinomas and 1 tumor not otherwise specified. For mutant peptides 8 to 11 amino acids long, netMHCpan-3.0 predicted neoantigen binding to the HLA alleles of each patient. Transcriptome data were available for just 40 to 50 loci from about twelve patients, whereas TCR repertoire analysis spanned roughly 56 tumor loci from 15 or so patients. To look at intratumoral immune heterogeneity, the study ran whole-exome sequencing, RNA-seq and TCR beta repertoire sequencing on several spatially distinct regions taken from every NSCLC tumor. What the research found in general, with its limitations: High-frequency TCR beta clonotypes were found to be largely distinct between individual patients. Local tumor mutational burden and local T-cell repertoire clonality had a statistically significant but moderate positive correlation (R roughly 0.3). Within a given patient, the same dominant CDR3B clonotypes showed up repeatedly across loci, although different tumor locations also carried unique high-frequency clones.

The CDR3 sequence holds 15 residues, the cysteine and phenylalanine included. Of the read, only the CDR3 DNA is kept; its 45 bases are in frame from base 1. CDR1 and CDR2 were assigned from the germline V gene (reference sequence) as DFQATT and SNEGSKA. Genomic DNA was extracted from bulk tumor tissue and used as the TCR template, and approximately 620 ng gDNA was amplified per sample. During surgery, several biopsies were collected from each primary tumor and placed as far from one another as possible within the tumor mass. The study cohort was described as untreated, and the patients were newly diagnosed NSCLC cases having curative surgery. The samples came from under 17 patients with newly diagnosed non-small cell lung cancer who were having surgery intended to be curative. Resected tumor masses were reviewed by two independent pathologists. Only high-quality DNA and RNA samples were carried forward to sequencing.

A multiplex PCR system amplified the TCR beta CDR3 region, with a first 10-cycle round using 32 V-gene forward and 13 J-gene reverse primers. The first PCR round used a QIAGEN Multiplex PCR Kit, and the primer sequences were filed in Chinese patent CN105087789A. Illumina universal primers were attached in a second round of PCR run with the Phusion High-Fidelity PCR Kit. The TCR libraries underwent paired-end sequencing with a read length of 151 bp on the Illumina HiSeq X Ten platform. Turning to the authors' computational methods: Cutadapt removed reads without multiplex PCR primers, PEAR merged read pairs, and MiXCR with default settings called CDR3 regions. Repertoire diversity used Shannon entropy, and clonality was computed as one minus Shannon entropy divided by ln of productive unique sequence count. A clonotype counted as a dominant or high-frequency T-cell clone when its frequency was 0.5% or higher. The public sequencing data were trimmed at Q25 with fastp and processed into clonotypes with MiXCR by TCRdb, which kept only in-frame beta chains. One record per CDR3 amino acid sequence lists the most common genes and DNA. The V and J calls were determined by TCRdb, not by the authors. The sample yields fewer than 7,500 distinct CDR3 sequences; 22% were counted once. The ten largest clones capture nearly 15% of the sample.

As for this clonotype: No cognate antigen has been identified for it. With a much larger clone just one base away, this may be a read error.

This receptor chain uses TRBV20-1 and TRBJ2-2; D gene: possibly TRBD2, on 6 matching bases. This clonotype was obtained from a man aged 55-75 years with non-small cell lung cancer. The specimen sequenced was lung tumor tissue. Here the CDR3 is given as CIARDPSEGTGELFF. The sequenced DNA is TGCATTGCTAGAGATCCTAGCGAGGGGACCGGGGAGCTGTTTTTT.